Listed below are T cell receptor beta chains from one sample, sequenced in a study of shared clonotypes between healthy human individuals. The protocol was immunoSEQ multiplex PCR, while the TCRdb copy is restricted to in-frame clones and leaves out a portion. The sample yields more than 2,000,000 clones, around nine tenths seen once. Sequencing was carried out using naive CD4+ T cells sorted from blood. Receptors were obtained from a man between 18 and 35 years old in good health. Each CDR3 is given with its conserved first and last residue. A D gene is named only where the DNA matches it firmly. Clone size appears in some rows only: once, few, many, or a class for an expanded clone.

cdr3_length	d_call	clone_size	v_call	cdr3_aa
16	.	.	TRBV7-8	CASSSAPGDKGTEAFF
16	.	.	TRBV28	CASSLGHPGGHYEQYF
15	TRBD2	.	TRBV4-3	CASSRAGEELDTQYF
16	TRBD1	.	TRBV11-2	CASSLTPGQGIGEQFF
13	.	.	TRBV18	CASSRTEQETQYF
15	.	.	TRBV2	CASSDAGAYQETQYF
15	.	.	TRBV9	CASSVAGHSGNTIYF
16	TRBD2	.	TRBV9	CASSVTSGGAGETQYF
14	TRBD2	.	TRBV6-1	CASRWTSGVYEQYF
14	.	once	TRBV10-3	CAISELEGVDTQYF
13	.	.	TRBV2	CASSEVTHNGYTF
15	TRBD2	.	TRBV5-1	CASGFSGSWGDTQYF
15	.	.	TRBV28	CASSLRRLRDSPLHF
13	TRBD1	.	TRBV19	CASIGTVTGELFF
15	TRBD1	once	TRBV6-1	CASYSSGTGSYEQYF
13	.	.	TRBV7-2	CASSLPGSYEQYF
17	.	.	TRBV18	CASSPLPFTALNNEQFF
12	.	.	TRBV7-9	CASSLGSSPLHF
17	TRBD1	.	TRBV15	CATIASGDRGRGQPQHF
14	TRBD2	once	TRBV10-3	CAISVDYSGDEQYF
15	.	.	TRBV7-2	CASSREGYGSYEQYF
12	TRBD1	.	TRBV5-4	CASGRGQDGYTF
15	.	once	TRBV5-4	CASSWGDRRWETQYF
14	.	.	TRBV10-3	CAIGGGEGNYGYTF
14	.	.	TRBV19	CASSIIGQNTEAFF
13	.	.	TRBV18	CASSPVEGSGYTF
17	TRBD1	.	TRBV12-5	CASGFGQGVGGNQPQHF
15	TRBD1	.	TRBV10-3	CAISETGTAEETQYF
17	TRBD1	.	TRBV5-4	CASSAGLRTGGPGEQFF
13	.	.	TRBV7-2	CASSLEISTEQYF
16	TRBD2	.	TRBV5-1	CASSLGTSGPRDIQYF
14	TRBD2	once	TRBV6-5	CASTRTSGTDTQYF
14	.	.	TRBV5-1	CASSLYLGANIQYF
15	.	.	TRBV10-3	CAISELEGPQETQYF
14	TRBD1	few	TRBV28	CASSPRDRAQPQHF
13	.	.	TRBV5-1	CASSLFRQETQYF
10	.	.	TRBV30	CAWSEGKQYF
14	.	.	TRBV6-1	CASSELQGRSEAFF
15	.	.	TRBV10-1	CASSEGSGSTDTQYF
15	.	.	TRBV18	CAGSPPADNGNTIYF
12	.	.	TRBV5-1	CASSPPATEAFF
16	TRBD2	.	TRBV5-5	CASSLEAGVSSGELFF
14	.	few	TRBV6-1	CASSDGRGNQPQHF
15	TRBD1	.	TRBV12-5	CASGLGQGNTGELFF
16	TRBD2	.	TRBV19	CASSRLAGFDTGELFF
13	.	.	TRBV23-1	CASSQAGAHGYTF
15	.	.	TRBV15	CATRSTERLNEKLFF
16	.	.	TRBV5-4	CASSPGPNSHTDTQYF
9	.	.	TRBV20-1	CSAKYGYTF
16	.	.	TRBV5-4	CASSLGGSGAVYEQYF
17	TRBD2	.	TRBV6-1	CASSKAASGMSTDTQYF
14	TRBD2	once	TRBV6-5	CASTSRERTYEQYF
16	.	.	TRBV7-8	CASSLRSQEGINEQYF
13	.	.	TRBV19	CASTPNSYNEQFF
15	TRBD1	.	TRBV7-8	CASSLEGQGRHGYTF
16	TRBD2	.	TRBV5-1	CASSLELAGSTDTQYF
14	TRBD1	.	TRBV5-1	CASSRTGEDEKLFF
13	.	.	TRBV18	CASSPLDTDTQYF
13	.	.	TRBV5-1	CASSSLGGGEAFF
15	.	.	TRBV9	CASSVGEQGYYGYTF